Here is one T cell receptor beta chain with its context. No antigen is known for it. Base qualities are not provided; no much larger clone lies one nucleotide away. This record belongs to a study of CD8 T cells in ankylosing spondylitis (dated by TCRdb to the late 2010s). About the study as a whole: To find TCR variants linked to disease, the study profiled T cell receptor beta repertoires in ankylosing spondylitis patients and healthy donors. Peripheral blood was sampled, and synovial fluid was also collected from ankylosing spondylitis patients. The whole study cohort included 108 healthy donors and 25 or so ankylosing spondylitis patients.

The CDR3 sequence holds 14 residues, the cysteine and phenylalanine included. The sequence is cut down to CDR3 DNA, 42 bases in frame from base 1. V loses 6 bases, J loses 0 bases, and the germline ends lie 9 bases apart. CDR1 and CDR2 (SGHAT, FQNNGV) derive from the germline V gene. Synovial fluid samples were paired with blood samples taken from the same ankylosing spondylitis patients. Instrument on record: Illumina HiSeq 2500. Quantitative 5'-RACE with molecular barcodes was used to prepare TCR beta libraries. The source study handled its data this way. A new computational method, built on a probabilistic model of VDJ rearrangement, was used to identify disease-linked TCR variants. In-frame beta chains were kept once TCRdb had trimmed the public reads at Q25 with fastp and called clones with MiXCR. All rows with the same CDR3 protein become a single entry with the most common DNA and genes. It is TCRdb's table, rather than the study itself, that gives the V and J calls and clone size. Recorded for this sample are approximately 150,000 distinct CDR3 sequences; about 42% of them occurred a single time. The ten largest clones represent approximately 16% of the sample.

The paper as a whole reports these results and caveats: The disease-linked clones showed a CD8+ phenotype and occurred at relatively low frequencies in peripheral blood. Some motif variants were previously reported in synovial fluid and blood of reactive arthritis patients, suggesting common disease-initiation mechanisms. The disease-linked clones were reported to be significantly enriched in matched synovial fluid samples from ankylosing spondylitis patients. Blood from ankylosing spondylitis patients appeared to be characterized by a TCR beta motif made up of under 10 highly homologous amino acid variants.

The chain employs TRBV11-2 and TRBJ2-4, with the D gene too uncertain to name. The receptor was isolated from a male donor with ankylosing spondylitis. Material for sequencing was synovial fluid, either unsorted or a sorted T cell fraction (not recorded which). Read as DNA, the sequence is TGTGCCAGCAGGCATTCTTTAGCCAAAAACATTCAGTACTTC. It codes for CASRHSLAKNIQYF.